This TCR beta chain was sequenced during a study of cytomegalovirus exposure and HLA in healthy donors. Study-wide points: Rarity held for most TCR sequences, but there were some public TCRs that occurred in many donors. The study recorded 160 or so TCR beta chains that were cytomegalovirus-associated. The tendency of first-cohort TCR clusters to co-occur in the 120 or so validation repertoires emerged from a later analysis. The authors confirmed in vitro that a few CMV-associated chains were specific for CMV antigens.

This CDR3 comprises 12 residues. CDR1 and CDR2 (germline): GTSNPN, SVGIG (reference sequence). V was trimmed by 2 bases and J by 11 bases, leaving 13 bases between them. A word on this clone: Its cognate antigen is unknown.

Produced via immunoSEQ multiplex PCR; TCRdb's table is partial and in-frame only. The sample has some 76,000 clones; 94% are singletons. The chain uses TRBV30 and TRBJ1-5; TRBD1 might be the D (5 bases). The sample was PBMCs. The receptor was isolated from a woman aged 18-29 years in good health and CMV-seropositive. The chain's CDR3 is CAWSPTGDSQHF. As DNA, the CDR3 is TGTGCCTGGAGTCCCACGGGGGATTCCCAGCATTTT.